This TCR beta chain was documented in a study of PD-1 blockade in mismatch repair-deficient tumors. Study-wide findings and caveats: Tumor-resident clones, often undetectable pretreatment in blood, expanded then contracted after pembrolizumab.

This table comes from immunoSEQ multiplex PCR, and its TCRdb copy is limited to in-frame clones, with some not included. The profile shows 56,000 or so clones, roughly 78% of them singletons. The CDR3 runs 16 residues. The germline V gene has CDR1 LNHDA and CDR2 SQIVND (reference sequence). V lost 7 bases to trimming and J lost 1 base, with 19 bases between them. Concerning this clone itself: As yet, its antigen is unknown.

The material sequenced was peripheral blood, taken 4 weeks after starting pembrolizumab. This clonotype was obtained from an adult with mismatch repair-deficient cancer. V and J are TRBV19 and TRBJ2-5, with D perhaps TRBD2 (6 bases). The CDR3 sequence: CASKRWGEGPQETQYF. CDR3 bases: TGTGCCAGTAAACGCTGGGGGGAAGGGCCCCAAGAGACCCAGTACTTC.